The next 23 T cell receptor beta chains were all read from a single sample in a study of blood T cell repertoires in COVID-19 (dated by TCRdb to the early 2020s). Libraries came from the immunoSEQ multiplex PCR assay. Here the immuneACCESS table is served through TCRdb, limited to in-frame sequences with V and J called. Missing clones are a known gap in these copies; in checked studies unresolved V genes cover under half, and the rest lacks a known reason. The sample has 200,000 to 300,000 clones on record, roughly 85% of them singletons. Less than 3.5% of the sample is in the top ten clones. Sequenced input: peripheral blood. The receptors here all came from a woman between 18 and 29 years old with acute or convalescent COVID-19.

This chain uses TRBV19 with TRBJ2-7; 10 bases are shared with TRBD2. Looked up from germline, CDR1 is LNHDA and CDR2 is SQIVND (reference sequence). V lost 3 bases, J lost 4 bases, and 15 bases stayed unmatched. The CDR3 loop spans 18 amino acids. CDR3 in DNA: TGTGCCAGTAGTATCGCCTTCGGGGCTAGCGGGAGTGGGTACGAGCAGTACTTC. Translated: CASSIAFGASGSGYEQYF.

The chain links TRBV13 to TRBJ2-7; D may be TRBD1 (5 bases). Trimming took off 5 bases at V and 2 bases at J, with 10 bases between the two ends. This CDR3 has 13 residues. The germline CDR1 and CDR2 sequences are PRHDT and FYEKMQ (reference sequence). CDR3 in DNA: TGTGCCAGCAGCCCGGAAGGGGCCTACGAGCAGTACTTC. Its protein product is CASSPEGAYEQYF.

V usage is TRBV7-2 and J usage is TRBJ2-7; TRBD1 matches at 9 bases. Looked up from germline, CDR1 is SGHTA and CDR2 is FQGNSA. The CDR3 length is 15 residues. V was pared by 3 bases and J by 2 bases, with 5 bases of the junction left unmatched. The CDR3 spells CASSFGTGITYEQYF. The CDR3 DNA is TGTGCCAGCAGCTTCGGGACAGGGATCACCTACGAGCAGTACTTC.

This chain links TRBV2 with TRBJ2-2; 9 bases match TRBD2. V lost 8 bases and J lost 3; bases outside the gene matches: 10. The germline V gene has CDR1 SNHLY and CDR2 FYNNEI. The CDR3 contains 16 residues. As DNA, the CDR3 is TGTGCCAGCTGTGGGGAAAGGACTAGCGACACCGGGGAGCTGTTTTTT. This codes for CASCGERTSDTGELFF.

In nucleotides, the CDR3 is TGTGCCAGCAGGGAACAGGGGTCATATAATTCACCCCTCCACTTT. This codes for CASREQGSYNSPLHF. The V gene is TRBV5-4, the J gene TRBJ1-6; 7 bases line up with TRBD1. V shed 5 bases, J shed 4 bases, and the junction held 6 bases outside the gene matches. The germline gives CDR1 SGHNT, CDR2 YYREEE (reference sequence). The CDR3 runs to 15 residues.

V is TRBV2 and J is TRBJ2-1, with 15 bases that match TRBD2. The CDR3 spans 14 residues. Per the germline V gene, CDR1 is SNHLY and CDR2 is FYNNEI. J was trimmed by 13 bases and V by 5 bases; bases with no gene match: 6. The CDR3 reads CASSPGTSGRPQFF. CDR3 in DNA: TGTGCCAGCAGTCCCGGGACTAGCGGGAGGCCCCAGTTCTTC. Complete variable domain (other parts from reference TRBV2 and TRBJ2-1): EPEVTQTPSHQVTQMGQEVILRCVPISNHLYFYWYRQILGQKVEFLVSFYNNEISEKSEIFDDQFSVERPDGSNFTLKIRSTKLEDSAMYFCASSPGTSGRPQFFGPGTRLTVL.

The genes are TRBV19 and TRBJ2-1, with D possibly matching TRBD1 (6 bases). The CDR3 has 13 amino acids. Germline V CDR1 and CDR2: LNHDA, SQIVND (reference sequence). The germline V and J ends were trimmed by 4 bases and 9 bases, with 13 bases remaining between them. CDR3 in amino acids: CASSRRAGAEQFF. The CDR3 region has the DNA TGTGCCAGTAGTAGGAGAGCAGGGGCTGAGCAGTTCTTC.

J is TRBJ1-1 and V is TRBV29-1, with 9 bases fitting TRBD1. Germline trimming cut 4 bases from V and 0 bases from J; bases unmatched to any gene: 6. Germline CDR1 is SQVTM and CDR2 is ANQGSEA. The CDR3 has 15 amino acids. This chain's CDR3 is CSVARDRALNTEAFF. In DNA, the CDR3 is TGCAGCGTTGCTCGGGACAGGGCATTGAACACTGAAGCTTTCTTT.

The chain carries TRBV10-3 and TRBJ2-3; D is perhaps TRBD1 (6 bases). The CDR3 consists of 14 residues. V shed 8 bases and J shed 5 bases, with 17 bases lying between them. CDR1 is ENHRY, CDR2 SYGVKD, per germline. The CDR3 loop is CAISGGGLGDTQYF. CDR3 coding DNA: TGTGCCATCTCTGGGGGCGGGTTGGGAGATACGCAGTATTTT.

This clone was seen only a few times. The V gene is TRBV7-2, the J gene TRBJ2-7; weak D call: TRBD1 (6 bases). The CDR3 length is 16 residues. CDR1 SGHTA and CDR2 FQGNSA come from the germline V gene. V gave up 1 base and J gave up 3 bases, with 16 bases separating them. CDR3 sequence reads: CASSLDSRTASYEQYF. In DNA form, the CDR3 reads TGTGCCAGCAGCTTAGATTCCAGGACAGCAAGCTACGAGCAGTACTTC.

The chain couples TRBV11-2 to TRBJ2-1, with 14 bases identical to TRBD2. The CDR3 covers 17 residues. The germline V gene encodes CDR1 SGHAT and CDR2 FQNNGV. The V and J ends lost 1 base and 7 bases, in that order; junction bases with no gene match: 6. The CDR3 coding sequence is TGTGCCAGCAGCTTAGGGGGACTAGCGGGAGTCCGGAATGAGCAGTTCTTC. Translating it yields CASSLGGLAGVRNEQFF.

The chain's CDR3 is CASSGGSGTNTIYF. CDR3 DNA sequence: TGCGCCAGCAGCGGGGGGTCGGGAACAAACACCATATATTTT. This chain uses TRBV5-1 with TRBJ1-3; D might be TRBD1 (5 bases). V lost 4 bases, J lost 6 bases, and 14 bases lay in between. CDR3 length: 14 amino acids. Germline V CDR1 and CDR2: SGHRS, YFSETQ.

This chain joins TRBV6-6 and TRBJ2-1; 8 nucleotides agree with TRBD2. Per germline, CDR1 MNHNY and CDR2 SVGAGI (reference sequence). The CDR3 covers 17 residues. With 5 bases clipped from V and 2 bases from J, the junction kept 11 bases outside the gene matches. The CDR3 sequence is CASSPSSREVTYNEQFF. CDR3 nucleotides: TGTGCCAGCAGTCCGTCATCGCGGGAGGTCACCTACAATGAGCAGTTCTTC.

This sequence joins TRBV10-1 and TRBJ1-2, with 9 bases identical to TRBD1. Germline V gene lookup returns CDR1 WNHNN and CDR2 SYGVQD (reference sequence). V was pared by 6 bases and J by 4 bases, with 6 bases of the junction left unmatched. The CDR3 spans 14 residues. The CDR3 sequence: CASRHRGRSYGYTF. The CDR3 DNA reads TGCGCCAGCAGGCACAGGGGGCGTAGCTATGGCTACACCTTC.

For the CDR3, the DNA is TGTGCCACCGGGACTAGCGGGACCGGGGGGCAGTTCTTC. This translates into CATGTSGTGGQFF. The V and J genes are TRBV24-1 and TRBJ2-1; TRBD2 aligns across 13 bases. Germline V gives CDR1 KGHDR, CDR2 SFDVKD. The CDR3 runs 13 residues. With V trimmed by 9 bases and J by 12 bases, 7 bases remained unmatched.

The chain recombines TRBV19 with TRBJ2-7, with 8 nucleotides matching TRBD2. The junction had 4 bases not matched to a gene; V was cut back by 3 bases and J by 0 bases. The germline CDR1 and CDR2 sequences are LNHDA and SQIVND (reference sequence). The CDR3 totals 15 residues. DNA for the CDR3: TGTGCCAGTAGTATCGCGAGCGGGAGCTCCTACGAGCAGTACTTC. Translating gives CASSIASGSSYEQYF.

This rearrangement joins TRBV3-1 (or the pseudogene TRBV3-2) to TRBJ2-1; 8 bases agree with TRBD2. This CDR3 region has 15 residues. CDR1 is LGHDT, CDR2 YNNKEL, per germline (reference sequence). The ends lost 1 base at V and 5 bases at J; junction bases unmatched: 4. CDR3 DNA: TGTGCCAGCAGCCAAGGGGGCGGGGGGAACAATGAGCAGTTCTTC. This encodes CASSQGGGGNNEQFF.

The rearrangement uses TRBV7-2 and TRBJ2-7; 7 bases are a match to TRBD2. In germline, CDR1 is SGHTA, CDR2 FQGNSA. The J segment lost 0 bases and the V segment lost 9 bases, leaving 8 bases of the junction unmatched. This CDR3 is built from 14 residues. CDR3 in DNA: TGTGCCAGTGGGTCTAGCGGCCGCTCCTACGAGCAGTACTTC. Translated: CASGSSGRSYEQYF.

This clone was observed once. The V gene is TRBV7-8, the J gene TRBJ2-7, with D uncertain. Germline CDR1 reads SGHVS; CDR2 reads FQNEAQ. The CDR3 consists of 14 residues. Trimming shortened V by 2 bases and J by 0 bases, and 8 bases separated the two germline ends. CDR3 loop: CASSLRRSSYEQYF. The DNA for the CDR3 is TGTGCCAGCAGCTTACGGCGGAGCTCCTACGAGCAGTACTTC.

This clone was detected only once. The chain has TRBV7-2 and TRBJ1-2; possible D gene TRBD1, 5 bases. CDR3 length: 15 amino acids. The germline V and J ends were trimmed by 1 base and 4 bases, with 13 bases remaining between them. Germline CDR1 reads SGHTA; CDR2 reads FQGNSA. CDR3 loop: CASSLGRGGGYGYTF. In nucleotides, the CDR3 is TGTGCCAGCAGCTTAGGCCGTGGCGGGGGCTATGGCTACACCTTC.

V usage is TRBV27 and J usage is TRBJ1-2; TRBD1 matches at 9 bases. Unmatched junction bases numbered 10, after V lost 5 bases and J lost 6 bases. Germline-derived CDR1 and CDR2 are MNHEY and SMNVEV (reference sequence). This CDR3 is 15 amino acids long. The CDR3 loop is CASSTYRGQEDGYTF. The CDR3 nucleotides read TGTGCCAGCAGTACATACAGGGGGCAAGAGGATGGCTACACCTTC.

The chain carries TRBV5-4 and TRBJ2-2; 8 nucleotides match TRBD2. The V and J ends lost 4 bases and 3 bases, in that order; junction bases with no gene match: 5. This CDR3 region has 15 residues. Per germline, CDR1 SGHNT and CDR2 YYREEE (reference sequence). CDR3 loop: CASSVGLAYTGELFF. The CDR3 DNA follows: TGTGCCAGCAGCGTTGGACTAGCCTACACCGGGGAGCTGTTTTTT.

The rearrangement uses TRBV5-1 and TRBJ2-7; TRBD1 agrees at 7 bases. CDR3 size: 12 residues. V lost 3 bases and J lost 3; bases outside the gene matches: 0. CDR1 and CDR2 from the germline V gene are SGHRS and YFSETQ. The CDR3 spells CASSYRGYEQYF. The CDR3 region has the DNA TGCGCCAGCAGCTACAGGGGCTACGAGCAGTACTTC.